This record looks at one TCR beta chain sequence and its context. The antigen it recognizes is unknown. No much larger clone exists at a distance of one base, and base qualities are not known. Taken with the paper, the label for time point translates to: baseline before first vaccination. The treatment or condition label, as the study defines it: meningococcal conjugate vaccine given as trial control. Samples from vaccinated people were obtained from the UK trials COV001 and COV002, which included a single-blind randomized controlled phase 2/3 trial of AZD1222 (ChAdOx1 nCoV-19) in healthy adults. For TCRbeta chain sequencing, PBMC samples from trial participants were taken at day 0 and at day 28 after the second dose. This entry is derived from a study of T cell responses to AZD1222 COVID-19 vaccine (dated by TCRdb to the early 2020s). Regarding the study in general: TCR sequencing was performed for 230 to 250 trial participants, of whom about 200 were given two doses of AZD1222 and some 25 were given two doses of MenACWY control vaccine. Trial participants were enrolled by age into 18-55, 56-69 and 70-plus year subgroups, with around 140, 26 and 57 TCR-sequenced participants respectively. What the research found in general, with its limitations: The 56-69-year group was small, and its depth increase did not reach significance, likely because of low power. Participants were mostly white British, with more females than males. The authors suggested clonal diversity may have been underestimated. Conclusions about previously exposed vaccinees were limited because only five to seven AZD1222 recipients were SARS-CoV-2 seropositive at baseline. Reportedly, close to half of the unique spike-specific TCRs recognized epitopes lying outside the regions that are mutated in the B.1.351 and B.1.1.7 variants. Because no day 14 peak-response samples were available, repertoires were characterized only after the peak T cell response. The whole spike protein was spanned by vaccine-associated CD4 TCRs, and dominant responses were seen in regions 160-218 and 743-854. Spike-specific TCR breadth and depth rose significantly after two AZD1222 doses compared with day 0 and with MenACWY recipients.

The CDR3 regions of human TCRbeta chains were subjected to immunosequencing. In the paper's pipeline: TCRs in the repertoires were matched against a reference library of SARS-CoV-2-specific TCRs that had been generated with the MIRA antigen-specificity platform. Breadth was defined as the fraction of unique TCRs that were SARS-CoV-2-associated. Depth was defined as the fraction of total T cells that were SARS-CoV-2-associated. Using the MIRA data, every spike-specific TCR was mapped to the spike region that the TCR reacted to and assigned to either a CD4 or a CD8 class. Log10-transformed breadth and depth values were compared by one-way ANOVA with Sidak's multiple comparisons tests. TCRdb retrieved this table from immuneACCESS and kept in-frame rearrangements only. Not all clones are present; in checked studies, unresolved V genes account for under half, and no reason is known for the remainder. V and J calls and clone size are as listed in that table; D and trimming were resolved from the DNA. The sample yields roughly 80,000 clones; about 90% were counted once. 3.5% to 5% of the sample rests with the top ten.

Relative to germline, V is 0 bases shorter and J is 5 bases shorter, with 11 bases between their ends. In the germline V gene, CDR1 corresponds to SNHLY and CDR2 to FYNNEI. The CDR3 contains 15 residues, cysteine and phenylalanine counted. The DNA shown is the 45-base CDR3, in frame from base 1. The sequences come from peripheral blood, collected on day 0 of MenACWY control vaccination. The sequence derives from an adult in good health. The sequence is built from TRBV2 and TRBJ1-5; the D gene remains uncertain. The CDR3 corresponds to CASSEALGGYQPQHF. The DNA sequence reads TGTGCCAGCAGTGAAGCGCTTGGCGGGTATCAGCCCCAGCATTTT.